This T cell receptor beta chain was identified during a study of OX40 agonist ivuxolimab in advanced cancers. The CDR3 length is 14 residues. Deletions cut 6 bases from V and 4 bases from J, with 12 bases between. Germline-derived CDR1 and CDR2 are WNHNN and SYGVQD (reference sequence). TCRdb's table, derived via immunoSEQ multiplex PCR, lists solely in-frame clones and lacks some. The sample comprises 78,000 or so clones, around nine tenths of which are singletons, and approximately 0.45% rests with the top ten. The chain has TRBV10-1 and TRBJ2-2; no clear D. This sequence originates from an adult with an advanced solid tumor such as melanoma, head and neck, liver or kidney cancer. The input for sequencing was CD4+ or CD8+ T cells sorted from blood, taken in a trial of the OX40 agonist ivuxolimab. Written as DNA, the CDR3 is TGCGCCAGCAGGCCGGGTTCGGTCACCGGGGAGCTGTTTTTT. This gives the protein CASRPGSVTGELFF.